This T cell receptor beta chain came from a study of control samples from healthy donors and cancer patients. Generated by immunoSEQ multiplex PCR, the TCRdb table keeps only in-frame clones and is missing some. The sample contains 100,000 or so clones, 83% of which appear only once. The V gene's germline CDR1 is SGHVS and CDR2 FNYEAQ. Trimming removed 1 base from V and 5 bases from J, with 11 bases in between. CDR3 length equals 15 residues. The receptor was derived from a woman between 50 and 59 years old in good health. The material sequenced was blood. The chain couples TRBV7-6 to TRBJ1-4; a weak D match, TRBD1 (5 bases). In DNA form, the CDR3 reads TGTGCCAGCAGCTTAGTAGGGCAGGGCAATGAAAAACTGTTTTTT. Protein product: CASSLVGQGNEKLFF. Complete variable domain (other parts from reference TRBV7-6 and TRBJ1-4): GAGVSQSPRYKVTKRGQDVALRCDPISGHVSLYWYRQALGQGPEFLTYFNYEAQQDKSGLPNDRFSAERPEGSISTLTIQRTEQRDSAMYRCASSLVGQGNEKLFFGSGTQLSVL.